A selection of T cell receptor beta chains follows, all from one sample in a study of T cell responses to AZD1222 COVID-19 vaccine. This table comes from immunoSEQ multiplex PCR, and its TCRdb copy is limited to in-frame clones, with some not included. The sample holds about 190,000 clones; approximately 91% are singletons and the top ten take approximately 0.97%. Sequencing was performed on peripheral blood, taken on day 0 of AZD1222 vaccination. The receptors come from an adult in good health. Each CDR3 is given with its conserved first and last residue. A D gene is named only where the DNA matches it firmly. Rows may omit the clone size; those that give it use once, few, many or a size class.

V,D,size,J,DNA,CDR3
TRBV7-2,NA,NA,TRBJ2-3,TGTGCCAGCAGCTCGACAGGAGGAGCAGATACGCAGTATTTT,CASSSTGGADTQYF
TRBV20-1,NA,NA,TRBJ1-2,TGCAGTGCTTATACAACTCCTGGCTACACCTTC,CSAYTTPGYTF
TRBV28,NA,NA,TRBJ1-6,TGTGCCAGCAGTTTTCGGGGTAGCGATTCACCCCTCCACTTT,CASSFRGSDSPLHF
TRBV14,TRBD1,few,TRBJ1-2,TGTGCCAGCAGCCAAGCCCTAGGACAGGGGAACTATGGCTACACCTTC,CASSQALGQGNYGYTF
TRBV5-6,NA,NA,TRBJ2-7,TGTGCCAGCAGCTCCCCTAGCGCGGGGCCCTACGAGCAGTACTTC,CASSSPSAGPYEQYF
TRBV15,TRBD1,once,TRBJ1-5,TGTGCCACCAGCAGAGATGGGGGGAGGGGGCCCAATCAGCCCCAGCATTTT,CATSRDGGRGPNQPQHF
TRBV28,NA,NA,TRBJ1-2,TGTGCCAGACGTACTGTGAAGTTGCTTTTCTATGGCTACACCTTC,CARRTVKLLFYGYTF
TRBV3-1/TRBV3-2,TRBD1,NA,TRBJ1-6,TGTGCCAGCAGCCAAGGATGGGGCCGGGACAGCCTTAATTCACCCCTCCACTTT,CASSQGWGRDSLNSPLHF
TRBV5-5,NA,NA,TRBJ2-3,TGTGCCAGCAGCTCCCCAGCGGGCCCAGATACGCAGTATTTT,CASSSPAGPDTQYF
TRBV13,NA,NA,TRBJ1-1,TGTGCCAGCAGCTCACAGGGGAACACTGAAGCTTTCTTT,CASSSQGNTEAFF
TRBV13,NA,NA,TRBJ1-4,TGTGCCAGCAGCTCCCGCCCCTCTGCCCACGAAAAACTGTTTTTT,CASSSRPSAHEKLFF
TRBV18,NA,NA,TRBJ2-5,TGTGCCAGCTCACTCATTCGGGACTTCCAAGAGACCCAGTACTTC,CASSLIRDFQETQYF
TRBV4-1,TRBD2,once,TRBJ2-7,TGCGCCAGCAGCCAGACTAGCGGGAGCTACGAGCAGTACTTC,CASSQTSGSYEQYF
TRBV6-2/TRBV6-3,TRBD2,NA,TRBJ2-5,TGTGCCAGCAGTCACCCCCTGCCTTCTCTAGCGGGGGGCCTCCAAGAGACCCAGTACTTC,CASSHPLPSLAGGLQETQYF
TRBV12-5,NA,NA,TRBJ1-4,TGTGCTAGTGGTTTGGGGACCGATCGCGAAAAACTGTTTTTT,CASGLGTDREKLFF
TRBV9,NA,NA,TRBJ1-6,TGTGCCAGCAGCGACCCCGGGACGGGGAATTATAATTCACCCCTCCACTTT,CASSDPGTGNYNSPLHF
TRBV10-1,NA,once,TRBJ1-1,TGCGCCAGCAGTGAAGGACCCCCGAGGCCCGAAGCTTTCTTT,CASSEGPPRPEAFF
TRBV27,NA,NA,TRBJ2-1,TGTGCCAGCAGTTTATCTAGAAGGGGTTCCGGGTTCTTC,CASSLSRRGSGFF
TRBV4-2,TRBD2,NA,TRBJ2-7,TGTGCCAGCAGCCAAGGACTAGCGGGGGGCTACTACGAGCAGTACTTC,CASSQGLAGGYYEQYF
TRBV20-1,NA,NA,TRBJ1-2,TGCAGCACAGGGCTTAACTATGGCTACACCTTC,CSTGLNYGYTF
TRBV7-2,NA,NA,TRBJ1-2,TGTGCCAGCAGCTTAGAATGGGCTGACTATGGCTACACCTTC,CASSLEWADYGYTF
TRBV19,NA,NA,TRBJ2-2,TGTGCCAGTAGGATCAGGACTAAAGCCGGGGAGCTGTTTTTT,CASRIRTKAGELFF
TRBV4-2,NA,NA,TRBJ1-2,TGTGCCAGCAGCCAAGATCTGCAGGGTATCTATGGCTACACCTTC,CASSQDLQGIYGYTF
TRBV27,TRBD1,few,TRBJ1-2,TGTGCCAGCAGTAACTACCCGGACAGGGGGCTAGGATATGGCTACACCTTC,CASSNYPDRGLGYGYTF
TRBV11-3,NA,NA,TRBJ2-3,TGTGCCAGCAGCTTAGAAGCAGGGGCCGATACGCAGTATTTT,CASSLEAGADTQYF
TRBV5-1,NA,once,TRBJ2-1,TGCGCCAGCAGCGAAGGGACGAGCTCCTACAATGAGCAGTTCTTC,CASSEGTSSYNEQFF
TRBV19,TRBD1,NA,TRBJ1-6,TGTGCCAGTAGTATATCTACGGGACAGGGATATTCACCCCTCCACTTT,CASSISTGQGYSPLHF
TRBV3-1/TRBV3-2,NA,NA,TRBJ1-1,TGTGCCAGCAGCCAAGTGGTGAAGGGGCTTTCTGAAGCTTTCTTT,CASSQVVKGLSEAFF
TRBV7-3,TRBD2,NA,TRBJ2-1,TGTGCCAGCAGCCACGGGACTAGCTCTTACAATGAGCAGTTCTTC,CASSHGTSSYNEQFF
TRBV3-1/TRBV3-2,NA,NA,TRBJ2-1,TGTGCCAGCAGCCAGGGGGGGGGCCTTTACAATGAGCAGTTCTTC,CASSQGGGLYNEQFF
TRBV12-5,NA,NA,TRBJ2-4,TGTGCTAGTGGTTTGGAACGTCGGTCGAACATTCAGTACTTC,CASGLERRSNIQYF